The clone carrying this TCR beta chain was observed a few times. Its antigen remains unidentified. Other nucleotide sequences in the sample specify the same CDR3. This record comes from a study of cytomegalovirus exposure and HLA in healthy donors. The PCR employed 60 Vbeta primers together with 13 Jbeta primers. Clones were sequenced by immunoSEQ multiplex PCR, and TCRdb holds only the in-frame ones, with some missing. The data hold 95,000 to 150,000 clones, with roughly 66% observed a single time. This CDR3 spans 14 amino acids. Losses at the gene ends were 4 bases for V and 2 bases for J; bases not matched to a gene: 3. Germline CDR1 reads SGHRS; CDR2 reads YFSETQ. Study results and limitations: Accurate HLA-A and HLA-B prediction from TCR beta sequences was reported for most subjects. Reportedly, fewer N-insertions than the approximately 700-donor mean appeared in an Asian-associated ancestry cluster in a later analysis.

The sequencing input was PBMCs. The sequence came from a man between 18 and 35 years old in good health and CMV-seronegative. V gene TRBV5-1 combines with J gene TRBJ2-1; 7 bases align to TRBD2. CDR3 nucleotide sequence: TGCGCCAGCAGCGCCAGCGGGGCCTACAATGAGCAGTTCTTC. It is translated as CASSASGAYNEQFF. The variable domain in full, with the rest retrieved from reference TRBV5-1 and TRBJ2-1, is KAGVTQTPRYLIKTRGQQVTLSCSPISGHRSVSWYQQTPGQGLQFLFEYFSETQRNKGNFPGRFSGRQFSNSRSEMNVSTLELGDSALYLCASSASGAYNEQFFGPGTRLTVL.